This record concerns one T cell receptor (beta chain) sequence. The data originate from a study of blood T cell repertoires in COVID-19. About the research overall: Sites across the United States, Italy and Spain contributed samples from acute and convalescent COVID-19. The cDNA or gDNA used as material had been derived from T cells, B-cell-depleted T cells, or PBMCs.

With 6 bases removed from V and 9 bases from J, the gap between germline ends came to 6 bases. The CDR3 is 11 amino acids. Germline values: CDR1 MNHNY, CDR2 SVGAGI (reference sequence). Per the study methods: Using reference gene primer amplification, nucleated cell counts were estimated. Sequencing used immunoSEQ multiplex PCR; TCRdb keeps in-frame clones, though not all of them. V and J calls and clone size are as listed in that table; D and trimming were resolved from the DNA. This table holds hundreds of thousands of clones, 70% to 90% found once. V gene TRBV6-6 combines with J gene TRBJ1-6; D is undetermined. The receptor's source is a man older than 75 with acute or convalescent COVID-19. Sequenced sample: peripheral blood. The CDR3: CASSLASPLHF. The CDR3 DNA reads as TGTGCCAGCAGCCTAGCTTCACCCCTCCACTTT.